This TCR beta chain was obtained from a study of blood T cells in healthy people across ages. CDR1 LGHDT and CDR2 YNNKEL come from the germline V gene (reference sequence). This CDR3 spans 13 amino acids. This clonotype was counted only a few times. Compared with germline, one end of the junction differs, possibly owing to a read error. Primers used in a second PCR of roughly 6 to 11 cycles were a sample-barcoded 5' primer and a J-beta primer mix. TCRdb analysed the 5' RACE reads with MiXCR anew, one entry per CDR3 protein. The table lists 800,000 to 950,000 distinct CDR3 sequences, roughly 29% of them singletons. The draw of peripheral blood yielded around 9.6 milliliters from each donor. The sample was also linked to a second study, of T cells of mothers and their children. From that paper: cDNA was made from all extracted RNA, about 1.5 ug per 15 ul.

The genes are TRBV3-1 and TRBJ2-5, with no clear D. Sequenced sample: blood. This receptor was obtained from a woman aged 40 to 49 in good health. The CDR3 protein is CACSHSEQETQYF. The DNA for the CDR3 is TGTGCCTGCAGCCATTCGGAGCAAGAGACCCAGTACTTC.